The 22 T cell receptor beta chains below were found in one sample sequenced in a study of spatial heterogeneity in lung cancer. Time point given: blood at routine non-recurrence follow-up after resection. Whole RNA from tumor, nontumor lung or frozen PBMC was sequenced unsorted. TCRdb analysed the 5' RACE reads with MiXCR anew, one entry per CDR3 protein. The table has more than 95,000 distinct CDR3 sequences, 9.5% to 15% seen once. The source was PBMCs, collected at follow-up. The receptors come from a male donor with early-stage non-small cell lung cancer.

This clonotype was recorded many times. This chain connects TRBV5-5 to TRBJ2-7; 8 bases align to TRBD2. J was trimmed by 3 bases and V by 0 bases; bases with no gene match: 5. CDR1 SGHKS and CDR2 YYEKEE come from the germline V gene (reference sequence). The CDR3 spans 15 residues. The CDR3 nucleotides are TGTGCCAGCAGCTTGGCCGGACTAGCAAGCTACGAGCAGTACTTC. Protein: CASSLAGLASYEQYF.

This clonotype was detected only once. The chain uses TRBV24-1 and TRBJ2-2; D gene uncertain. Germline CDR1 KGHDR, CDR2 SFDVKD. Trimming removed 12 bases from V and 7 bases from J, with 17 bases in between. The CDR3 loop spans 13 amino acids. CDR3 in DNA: TGTGCCGCTGCAGCGCTAACAGACGGGGAGCTGTTTTTT. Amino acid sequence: CAAAALTDGELFF.

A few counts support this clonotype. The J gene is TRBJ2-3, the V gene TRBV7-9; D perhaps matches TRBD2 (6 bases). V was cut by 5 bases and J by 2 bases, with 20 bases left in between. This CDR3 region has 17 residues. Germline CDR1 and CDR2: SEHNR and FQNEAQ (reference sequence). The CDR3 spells CASSGWGDFLNTDTQYF. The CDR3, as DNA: TGTGCCAGCAGCGGATGGGGGGACTTTCTAAACACAGATACGCAGTATTTT. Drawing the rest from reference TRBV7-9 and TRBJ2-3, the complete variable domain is DTGVSQNPRHKITKRGQNVTFRCDPISEHNRLYWYRQTLGQGPEFLTYFQNEAQLEKSRLLSDRFSAERPKGSFSTLEIQRTEQGDSAMYLCASSGWGDFLNTDTQYFGPGTRLTVL.

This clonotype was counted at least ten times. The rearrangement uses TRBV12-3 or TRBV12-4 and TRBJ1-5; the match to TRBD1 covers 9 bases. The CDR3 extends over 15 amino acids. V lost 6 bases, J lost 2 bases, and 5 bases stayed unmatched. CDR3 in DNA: TGTGCCAGCAGCGGACAGGGGTTTGGCAATCAGCCCCAGCATTTT. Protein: CASSGQGFGNQPQHF.

CDR3 loop: CASSLIQGQNTEAFF. DNA of the CDR3: TGTGCCAGCAGCCTGATACAGGGACAGAACACTGAAGCTTTCTTT. The chain combines TRBV9 with TRBJ1-1, with D tentatively TRBD1 (6 bases). CDR1 is SGDLS, CDR2 YYNGEE, per germline. The CDR3 is 15 amino acids. Trimming took 4 bases from V and 1 from J, leaving 14 bases between them.

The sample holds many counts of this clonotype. CDR3 DNA sequence: TGTGCCAGTAGTATCCGAGCGAGTGAGCAGTTCTTC. This encodes CASSIRASEQFF. V gene TRBV19 combines with J gene TRBJ2-1; D is uncertain. Germline-derived CDR1 and CDR2 are LNHDA and SQIVND (reference sequence). CDR3 length: 12 amino acids. With 3 bases removed from V and 9 bases from J, the gap between germline ends came to 9 bases.

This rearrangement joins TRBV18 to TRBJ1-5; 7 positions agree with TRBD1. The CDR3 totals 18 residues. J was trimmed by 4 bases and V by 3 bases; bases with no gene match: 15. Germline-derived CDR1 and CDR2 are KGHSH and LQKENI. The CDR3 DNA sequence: TGTGCCAGCTCACCTCTCCCCCCGGGACAGATACAAAATCAGCCCCAGCATTTT. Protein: CASSPLPPGQIQNQPQHF.

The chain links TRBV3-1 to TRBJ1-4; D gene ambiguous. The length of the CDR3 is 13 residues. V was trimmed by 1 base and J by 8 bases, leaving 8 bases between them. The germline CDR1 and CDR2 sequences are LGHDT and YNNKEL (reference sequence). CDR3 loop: CASSQVEGEKLFF. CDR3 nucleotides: TGTGCCAGCAGCCAAGTGGAAGGGGAAAAACTGTTTTTT.

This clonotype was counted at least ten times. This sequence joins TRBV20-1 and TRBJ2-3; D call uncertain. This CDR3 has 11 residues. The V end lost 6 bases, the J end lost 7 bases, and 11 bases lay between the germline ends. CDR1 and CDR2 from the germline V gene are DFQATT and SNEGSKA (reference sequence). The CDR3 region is CSAPRPHTQYF. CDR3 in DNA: TGCAGTGCCCCTAGGCCACATACGCAGTATTTT.

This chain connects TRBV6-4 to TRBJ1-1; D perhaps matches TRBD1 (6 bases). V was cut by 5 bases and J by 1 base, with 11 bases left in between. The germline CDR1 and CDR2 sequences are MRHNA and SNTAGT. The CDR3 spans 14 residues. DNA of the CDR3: TGTGCCAGCAGTTCTACAGGGTCGAACACTGAAGCTTTCTTT. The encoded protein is CASSSTGSNTEAFF.

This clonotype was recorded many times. Here the CDR3 reads CATSRDRQATKAFF. Here the CDR3 DNA reads TGTGCCACCAGCAGAGATCGACAGGCGACTAAAGCTTTCTTT. The genes are TRBV15 and TRBJ1-1, with TRBD1 as a possible D gene (6 bases). Per germline, CDR1 LNHNV and CDR2 YYDKDF (reference sequence). The CDR3 is made up of 14 amino acids. The germline V and J ends were trimmed by 0 bases and 9 bases, with 14 bases remaining between them.

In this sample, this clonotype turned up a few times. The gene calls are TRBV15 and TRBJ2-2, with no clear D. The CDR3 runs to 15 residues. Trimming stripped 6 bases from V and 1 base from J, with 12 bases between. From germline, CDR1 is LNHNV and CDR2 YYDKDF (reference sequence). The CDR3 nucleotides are TGTGCCACCAGTCACACCCAGCTGAACACCGGGGAGCTGTTTTTT. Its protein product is CATSHTQLNTGELFF.

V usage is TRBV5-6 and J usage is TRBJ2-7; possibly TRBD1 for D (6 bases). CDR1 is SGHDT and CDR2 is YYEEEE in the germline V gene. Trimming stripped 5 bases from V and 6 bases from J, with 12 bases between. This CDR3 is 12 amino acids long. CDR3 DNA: TGTGCCAGCAGGTACAGGGACCGCGAGCAGTACTTC. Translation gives CASRYRDREQYF.

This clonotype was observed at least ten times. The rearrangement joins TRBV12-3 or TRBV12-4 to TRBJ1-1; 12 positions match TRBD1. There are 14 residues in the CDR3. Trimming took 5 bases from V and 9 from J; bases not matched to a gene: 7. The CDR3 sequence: CASSVRDRGPKAFF. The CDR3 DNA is TGTGCCAGCAGTGTCCGGGACAGGGGGCCCAAAGCTTTCTTT.

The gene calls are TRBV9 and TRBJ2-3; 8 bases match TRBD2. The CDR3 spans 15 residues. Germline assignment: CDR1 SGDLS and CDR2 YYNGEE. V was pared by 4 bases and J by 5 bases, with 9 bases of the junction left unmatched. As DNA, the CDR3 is TGTGCCAGCAGCTCACAGCGGGGGAGCCGAGATACGCAGTATTTT. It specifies CASSSQRGSRDTQYF.

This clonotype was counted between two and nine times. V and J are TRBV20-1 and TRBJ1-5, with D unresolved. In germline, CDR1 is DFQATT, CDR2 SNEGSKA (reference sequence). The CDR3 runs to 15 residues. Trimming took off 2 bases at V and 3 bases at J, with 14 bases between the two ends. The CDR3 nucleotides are TGCAGTGCTAGAAGCGGACTCAATTCCAATCAGCCCCAGCATTTT. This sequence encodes CSARSGLNSNQPQHF.

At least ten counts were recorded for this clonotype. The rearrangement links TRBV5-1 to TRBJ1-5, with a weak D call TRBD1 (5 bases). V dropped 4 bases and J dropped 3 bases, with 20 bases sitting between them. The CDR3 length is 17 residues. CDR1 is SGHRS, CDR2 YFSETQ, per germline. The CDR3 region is CASSPGPTVPSNQPQHF. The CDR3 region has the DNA TGCGCCAGCAGCCCGGGCCCGACAGTCCCTTCCAATCAGCCCCAGCATTTT.

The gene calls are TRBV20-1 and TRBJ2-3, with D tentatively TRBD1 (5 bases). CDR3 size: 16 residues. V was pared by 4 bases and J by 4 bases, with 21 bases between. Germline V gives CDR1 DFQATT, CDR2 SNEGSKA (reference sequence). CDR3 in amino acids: CSAISQTPVRADTQYF. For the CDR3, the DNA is TGCAGTGCTATCAGCCAGACGCCCGTCAGGGCAGATACGCAGTATTTT.

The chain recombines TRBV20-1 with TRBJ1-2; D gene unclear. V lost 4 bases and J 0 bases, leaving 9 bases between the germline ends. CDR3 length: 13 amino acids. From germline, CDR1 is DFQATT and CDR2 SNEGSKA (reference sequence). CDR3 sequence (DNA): TGCAGTGCTATCCTCCGGGCTAACTATGGCTACACCTTC. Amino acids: CSAILRANYGYTF.

The CDR3 loop is CASSFRGETQETQYF. CDR3 in DNA: TGTGCCAGCAGCTTTCGCGGGGAAACACAAGAGACCCAGTACTTC. V and J are TRBV7-2 and TRBJ2-5; D possibly corresponds to TRBD2 (6 bases). Germline V CDR1 and CDR2: SGHTA, FQGNSA. This CDR3 is built from 15 residues. V lost 3 bases, J lost 2 bases, and 13 bases lay in between.

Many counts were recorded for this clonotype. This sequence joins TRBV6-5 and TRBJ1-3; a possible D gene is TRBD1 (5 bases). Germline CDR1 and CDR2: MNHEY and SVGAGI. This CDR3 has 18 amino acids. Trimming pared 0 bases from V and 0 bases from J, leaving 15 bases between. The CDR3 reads CASSYSLGTSYSGNTIYF. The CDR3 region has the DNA TGTGCCAGCAGTTACTCCCTGGGGACCTCCTACTCTGGAAACACCATATATTTT.

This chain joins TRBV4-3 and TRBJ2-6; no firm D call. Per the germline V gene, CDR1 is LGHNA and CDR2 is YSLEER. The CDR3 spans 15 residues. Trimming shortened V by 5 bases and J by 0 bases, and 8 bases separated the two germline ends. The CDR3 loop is CASSYTFSGANVLTF. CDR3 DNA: TGCGCCAGCAGCTATACCTTCTCTGGGGCCAACGTCCTGACTTTC.